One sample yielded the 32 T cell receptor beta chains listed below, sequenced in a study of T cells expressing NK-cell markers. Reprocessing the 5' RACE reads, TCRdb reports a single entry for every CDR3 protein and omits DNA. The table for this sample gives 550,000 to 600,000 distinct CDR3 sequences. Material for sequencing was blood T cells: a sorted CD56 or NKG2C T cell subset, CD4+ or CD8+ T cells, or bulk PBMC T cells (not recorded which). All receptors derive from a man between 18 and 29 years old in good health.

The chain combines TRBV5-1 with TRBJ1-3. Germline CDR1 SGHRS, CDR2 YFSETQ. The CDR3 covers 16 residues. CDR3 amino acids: CASSLGRAVRQDTIYF. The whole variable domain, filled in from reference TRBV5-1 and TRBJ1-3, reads KAGVTQTPRYLIKTRGQQVTLSCSPISGHRSVSWYQQTPGQGLQFLFEYFSETQRNKGNFPGRFSGRQFSNSRSEMNVSTLELGDSALYLCASSLGRAVRQDTIYFGEGSWLTVV.

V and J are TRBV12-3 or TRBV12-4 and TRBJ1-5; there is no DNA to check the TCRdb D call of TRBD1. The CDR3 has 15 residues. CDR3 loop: CASSPGQGGWQPQHF.

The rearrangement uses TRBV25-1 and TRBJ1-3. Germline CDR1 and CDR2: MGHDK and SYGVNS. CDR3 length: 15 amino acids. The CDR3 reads CASSNTGTPGNTIYF.

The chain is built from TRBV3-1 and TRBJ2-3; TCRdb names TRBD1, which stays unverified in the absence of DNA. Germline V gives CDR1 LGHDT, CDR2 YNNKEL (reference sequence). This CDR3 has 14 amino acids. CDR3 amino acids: CASSQGGSGDTQYF.

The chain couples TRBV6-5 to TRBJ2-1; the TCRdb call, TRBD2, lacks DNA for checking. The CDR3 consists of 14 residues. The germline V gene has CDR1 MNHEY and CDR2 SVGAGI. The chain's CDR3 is CASSSKREGNEQFF.

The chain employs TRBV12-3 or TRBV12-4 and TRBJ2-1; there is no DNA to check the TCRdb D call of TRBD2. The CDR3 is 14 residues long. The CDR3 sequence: CASQLSGLYNEQFF.

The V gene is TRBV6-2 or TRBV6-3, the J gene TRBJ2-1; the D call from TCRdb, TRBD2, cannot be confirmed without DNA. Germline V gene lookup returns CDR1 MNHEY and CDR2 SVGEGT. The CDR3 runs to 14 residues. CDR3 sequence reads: CASRAGGILDEQFF.

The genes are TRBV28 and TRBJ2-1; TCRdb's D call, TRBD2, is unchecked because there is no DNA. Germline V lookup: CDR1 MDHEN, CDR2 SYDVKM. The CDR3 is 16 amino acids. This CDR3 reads CASSFETSGRADEQFF.

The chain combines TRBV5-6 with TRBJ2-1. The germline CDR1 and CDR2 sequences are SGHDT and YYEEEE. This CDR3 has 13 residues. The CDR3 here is CASSLEVDNEQFF.

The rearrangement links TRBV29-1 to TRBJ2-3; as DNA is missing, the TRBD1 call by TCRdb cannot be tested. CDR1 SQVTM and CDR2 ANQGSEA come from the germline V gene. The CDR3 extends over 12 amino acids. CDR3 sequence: CSVVSPLTTQYF.

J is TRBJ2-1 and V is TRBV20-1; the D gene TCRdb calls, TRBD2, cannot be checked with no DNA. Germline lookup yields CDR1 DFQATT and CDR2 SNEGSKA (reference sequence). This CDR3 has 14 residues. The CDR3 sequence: CSASLGLALNEQFF.

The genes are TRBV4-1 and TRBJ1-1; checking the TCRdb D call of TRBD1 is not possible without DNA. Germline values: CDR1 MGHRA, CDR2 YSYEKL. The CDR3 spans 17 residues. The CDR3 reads CASSQVSEGVENTEAFF.

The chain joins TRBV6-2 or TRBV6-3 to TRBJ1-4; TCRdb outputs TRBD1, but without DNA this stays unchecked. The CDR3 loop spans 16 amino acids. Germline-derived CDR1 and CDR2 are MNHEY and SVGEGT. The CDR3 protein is CASSSQGTVINEKLFF.

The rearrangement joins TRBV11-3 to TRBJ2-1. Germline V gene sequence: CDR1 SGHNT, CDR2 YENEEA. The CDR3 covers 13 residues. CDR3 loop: CASSRTTLGVQFF.

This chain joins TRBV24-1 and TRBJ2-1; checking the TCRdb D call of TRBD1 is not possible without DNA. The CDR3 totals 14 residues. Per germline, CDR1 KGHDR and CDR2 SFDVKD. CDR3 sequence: CATSDLAGSNEQFF.

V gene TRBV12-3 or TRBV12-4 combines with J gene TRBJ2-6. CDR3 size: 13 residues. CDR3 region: CASRESGANVLTF.

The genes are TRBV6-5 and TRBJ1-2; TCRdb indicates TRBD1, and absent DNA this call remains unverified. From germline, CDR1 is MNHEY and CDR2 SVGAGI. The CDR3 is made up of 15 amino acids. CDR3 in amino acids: CASSPRTGSNYGYTF.

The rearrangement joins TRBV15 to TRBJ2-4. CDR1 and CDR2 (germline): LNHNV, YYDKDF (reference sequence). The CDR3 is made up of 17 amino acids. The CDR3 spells CATSRDLFGLAKNIQYF. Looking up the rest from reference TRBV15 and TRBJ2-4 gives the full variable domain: DAMVIQNPRYQVTQFGKPVTLSCSQTLNHNVMYWYQQKSSQAPKLLFHYYDKDFNNEADTPDNFQSRRPNTSFCFLDIRSPGLGDTAMYLCATSRDLFGLAKNIQYFGAGTRLSVL.

This CDR3 is CASSLGRMEDTQYF. The rearrangement links TRBV5-1 to TRBJ2-3; TCRdb designates TRBD2, a call that cannot be tested without DNA. CDR1 is SGHRS and CDR2 is YFSETQ in the germline V gene. The CDR3 consists of 14 residues.

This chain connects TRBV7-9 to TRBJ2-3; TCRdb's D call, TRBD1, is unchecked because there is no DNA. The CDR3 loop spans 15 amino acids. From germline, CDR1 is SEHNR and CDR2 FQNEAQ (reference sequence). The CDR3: CASSLPRTGKVTQYF.

CDR3 protein: CASSRRLESTTDTQYF. The rearrangement joins TRBV21-1 to TRBJ2-3; with no DNA, the TCRdb D assignment of TRBD2 cannot be verified. TRBV21-1 is deemed a pseudogene. The CDR3 covers 16 residues.

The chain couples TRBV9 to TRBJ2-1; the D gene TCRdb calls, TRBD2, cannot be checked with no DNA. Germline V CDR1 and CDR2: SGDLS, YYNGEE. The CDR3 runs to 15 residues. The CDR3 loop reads CASSTTGTSTNEQFF.

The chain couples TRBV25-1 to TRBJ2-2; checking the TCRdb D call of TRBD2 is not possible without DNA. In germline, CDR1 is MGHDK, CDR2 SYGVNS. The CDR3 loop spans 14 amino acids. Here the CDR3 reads CASSVSGDTGELFF.

Here the CDR3 reads CASSLGPAYEQYF. This chain joins TRBV5-4 and TRBJ2-7; the D call from TCRdb, TRBD1, cannot be confirmed without DNA. Germline V gene sequence: CDR1 SGHNT, CDR2 YYREEE (reference sequence). This CDR3 comprises 13 residues.

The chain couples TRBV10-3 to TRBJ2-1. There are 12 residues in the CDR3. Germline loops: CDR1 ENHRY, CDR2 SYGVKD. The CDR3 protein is CATNPGYNEQFF.

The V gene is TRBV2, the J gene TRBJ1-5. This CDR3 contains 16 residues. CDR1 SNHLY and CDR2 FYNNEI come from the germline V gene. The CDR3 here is CASSPHRTAGNQPQHF. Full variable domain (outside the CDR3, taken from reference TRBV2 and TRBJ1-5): EPEVTQTPSHQVTQMGQEVILRCVPISNHLYFYWYRQILGQKVEFLVSFYNNEISEKSEIFDDQFSVERPDGSNFTLKIRSTKLEDSAMYFCASSPHRTAGNQPQHFGDGTRLSIL.

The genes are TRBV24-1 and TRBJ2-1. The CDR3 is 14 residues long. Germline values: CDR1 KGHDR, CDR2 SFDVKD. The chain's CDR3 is CATSDVIRYNEQFF.

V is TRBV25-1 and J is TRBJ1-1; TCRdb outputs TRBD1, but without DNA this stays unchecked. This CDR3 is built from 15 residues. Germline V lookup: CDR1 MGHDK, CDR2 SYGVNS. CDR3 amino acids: CASSEEEGVNTEAFF.

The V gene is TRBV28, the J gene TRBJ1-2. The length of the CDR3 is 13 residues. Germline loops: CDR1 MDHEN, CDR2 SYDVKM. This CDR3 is CASSGRSGYGYTF.

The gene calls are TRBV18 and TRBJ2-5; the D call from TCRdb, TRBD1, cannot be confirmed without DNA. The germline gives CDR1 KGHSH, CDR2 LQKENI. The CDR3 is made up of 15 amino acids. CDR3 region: CASSPPFTGGETQYF.

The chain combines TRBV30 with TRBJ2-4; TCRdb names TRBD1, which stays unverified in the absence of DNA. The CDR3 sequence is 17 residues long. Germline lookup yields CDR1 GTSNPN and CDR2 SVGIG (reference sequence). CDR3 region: CAWSGGTLEWGPNIQYF.

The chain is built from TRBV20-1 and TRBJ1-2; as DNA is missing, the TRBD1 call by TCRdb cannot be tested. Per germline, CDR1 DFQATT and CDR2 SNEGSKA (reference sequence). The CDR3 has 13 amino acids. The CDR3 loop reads CSARDQTGSGYTF.